The source of this TCR beta chain is a study of blood T cell repertoires in COVID-19. Study details: From the United States, Italy and Spain came samples of acute and convalescent COVID-19. In each case, the material was cDNA or gDNA derived from T cells, B-cell-depleted T cells, or PBMCs.

The germline V and J ends were trimmed by 5 bases and 7 bases, with 15 bases remaining between them. Germline V CDR1 and CDR2: LGHDT, YNNKEL (reference sequence). The CDR3 totals 14 residues. Profiling relied on immunoSEQ multiplex PCR, and the TCRdb table lists in-frame clones only, not all of them. The sample lists roughly 130,000 clones, under 80% occurring once. Material for sequencing was peripheral blood. This chain links TRBV3-1 (or the pseudogene TRBV3-2) with TRBJ2-4; TRBD2 might be the D (7 bases). This clonotype was obtained from an older man with acute or convalescent COVID-19. CDR3 in amino acids: CASSARGAGNIQYF. The CDR3, as DNA: TGTGCCAGCAGCGCACGGGGGGCGGGTAACATTCAGTACTTC.